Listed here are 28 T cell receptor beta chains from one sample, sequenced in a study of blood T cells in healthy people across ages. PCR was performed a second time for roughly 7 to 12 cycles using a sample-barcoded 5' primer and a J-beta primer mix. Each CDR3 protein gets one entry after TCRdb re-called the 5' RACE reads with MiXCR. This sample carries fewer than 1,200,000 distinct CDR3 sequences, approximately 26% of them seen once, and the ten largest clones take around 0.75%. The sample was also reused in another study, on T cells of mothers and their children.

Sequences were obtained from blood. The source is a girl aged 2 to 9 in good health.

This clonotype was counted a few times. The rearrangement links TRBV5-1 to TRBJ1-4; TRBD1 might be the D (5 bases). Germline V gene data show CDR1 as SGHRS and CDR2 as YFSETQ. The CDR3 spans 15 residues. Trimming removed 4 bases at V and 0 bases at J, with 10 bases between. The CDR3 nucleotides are TGCGCCAGCAGCATCCAGGGATCAACTAATGAAAAACTGTTTTTT. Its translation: CASSIQGSTNEKLFF.

The CDR3 sequence: CASSLDFKGFEYGYTF. In nucleotides, the CDR3 is TGCGCCAGCAGCTTGGACTTCAAGGGGTTCGAATATGGCTACACCTTC. The chain combines TRBV5-1 with TRBJ1-2; TRBD1 is a possible D gene (5 bases). The V gene lost 0 bases and the J gene lost 5 bases, with 17 bases spanning the gap. CDR1 SGHRS and CDR2 YFSETQ come from the germline V gene. The CDR3 has 16 amino acids.

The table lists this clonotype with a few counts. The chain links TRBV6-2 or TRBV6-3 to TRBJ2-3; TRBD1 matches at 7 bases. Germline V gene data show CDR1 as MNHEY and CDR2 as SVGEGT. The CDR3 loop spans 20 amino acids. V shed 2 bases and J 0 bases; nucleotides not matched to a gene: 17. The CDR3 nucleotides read TGTGCCAGCAGTTACCGGCTCGATAGGGGGCTCCAAGTCAGCACAGATACGCAGTATTTT. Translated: CASSYRLDRGLQVSTDTQYF.

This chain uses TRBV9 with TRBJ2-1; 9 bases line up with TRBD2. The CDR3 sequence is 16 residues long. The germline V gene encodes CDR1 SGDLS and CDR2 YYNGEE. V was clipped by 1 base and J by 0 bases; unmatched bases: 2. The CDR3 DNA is TGTGCCAGCAGCGTATCTAGCGGGGCCTCCTACAATGAGCAGTTCTTC. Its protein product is CASSVSSGASYNEQFF.

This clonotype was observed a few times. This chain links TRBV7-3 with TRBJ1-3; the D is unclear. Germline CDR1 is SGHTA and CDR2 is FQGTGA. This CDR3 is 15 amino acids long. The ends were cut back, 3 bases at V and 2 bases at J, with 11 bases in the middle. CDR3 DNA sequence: TGTGCCAGCAGCTTTTTGGCAGGCCCTGGAAACACCATATATTTT. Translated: CASSFLAGPGNTIYF.

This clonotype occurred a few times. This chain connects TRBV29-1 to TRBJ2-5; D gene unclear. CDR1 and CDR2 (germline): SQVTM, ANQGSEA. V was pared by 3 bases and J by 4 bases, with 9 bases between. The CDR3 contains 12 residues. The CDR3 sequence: CSVEVKGETQYF. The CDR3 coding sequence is TGCAGCGTTGAGGTGAAAGGAGAGACCCAGTACTTC.

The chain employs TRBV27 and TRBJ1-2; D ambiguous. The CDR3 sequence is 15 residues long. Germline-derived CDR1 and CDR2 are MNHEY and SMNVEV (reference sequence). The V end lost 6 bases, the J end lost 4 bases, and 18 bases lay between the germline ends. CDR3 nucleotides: TGTGCCAGCAGCCCTGAACGTGGTCGAGTCTATGGCTACACCTTC. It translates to CASSPERGRVYGYTF.

The CDR3 sequence: CASSPQASGSLDEQFF. The CDR3 nucleotides are TGTGCCAGCAGCCCCCAGGCTAGCGGGAGTCTAGATGAGCAGTTCTTC. The chain couples TRBV7-3 to TRBJ2-1; 10 bases agree with TRBD2. The length of the CDR3 is 16 residues. CDR1 and CDR2 (germline): SGHTA, FQGTGA. V trimming: 5 bases; J trimming: 8 bases; junction bases outside the gene matches: 12. The variable domain in full, with the rest retrieved from reference TRBV7-3 and TRBJ2-1, is GAGVSQTPSNKVTEKGKYVELRCDPISGHTALYWYRQSLGQGPEFLIYFQGTGAADDSGLPNDRFFAVRPEGSVSTLKIQRTERGDSAVYLCASSPQASGSLDEQFFGPGTRLTVL.

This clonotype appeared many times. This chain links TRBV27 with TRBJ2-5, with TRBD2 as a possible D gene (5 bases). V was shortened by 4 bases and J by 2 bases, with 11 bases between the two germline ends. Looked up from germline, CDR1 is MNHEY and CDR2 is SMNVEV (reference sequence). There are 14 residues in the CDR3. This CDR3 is CASSSLGSQETQYF. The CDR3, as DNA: TGTGCCAGCAGTTCCCTGGGGAGTCAAGAGACCCAGTACTTC.

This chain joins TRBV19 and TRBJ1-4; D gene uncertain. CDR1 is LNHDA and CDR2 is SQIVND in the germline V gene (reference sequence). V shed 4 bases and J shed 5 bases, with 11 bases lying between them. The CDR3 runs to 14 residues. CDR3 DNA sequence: TGTGCCAGTAGTACGACGAGGATAAATGAAAAACTGTTTTTT. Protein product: CASSTTRINEKLFF.

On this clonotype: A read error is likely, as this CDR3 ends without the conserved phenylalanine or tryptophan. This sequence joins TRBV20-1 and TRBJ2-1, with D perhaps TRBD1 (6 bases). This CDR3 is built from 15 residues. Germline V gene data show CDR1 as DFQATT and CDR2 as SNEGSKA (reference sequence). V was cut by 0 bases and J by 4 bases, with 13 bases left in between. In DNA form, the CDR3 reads TGCAGTGCTAGAGACAAAGACAGGTCGTACAATGAGCAGTTCTCC. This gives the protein CSARDKDRSYNEQFS.

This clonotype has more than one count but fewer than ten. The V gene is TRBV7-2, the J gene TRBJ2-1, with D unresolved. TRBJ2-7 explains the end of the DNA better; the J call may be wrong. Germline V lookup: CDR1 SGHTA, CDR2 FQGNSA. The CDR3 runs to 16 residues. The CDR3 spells CASSSTKDGWVWEQYF. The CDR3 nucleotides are TGTGCCAGCAGCTCCACCAAGGACGGATGGGTCTGGGAGCAGTACTTC.

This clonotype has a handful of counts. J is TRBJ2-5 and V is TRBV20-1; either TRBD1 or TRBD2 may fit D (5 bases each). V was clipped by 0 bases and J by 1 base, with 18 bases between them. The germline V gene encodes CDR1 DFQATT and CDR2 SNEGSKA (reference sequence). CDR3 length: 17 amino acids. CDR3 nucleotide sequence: TGCAGTGCTAGAGATATTCGGGGACCGGGGCCCCAAGAGACCCAGTACTTC. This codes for CSARDIRGPGPQETQYF.

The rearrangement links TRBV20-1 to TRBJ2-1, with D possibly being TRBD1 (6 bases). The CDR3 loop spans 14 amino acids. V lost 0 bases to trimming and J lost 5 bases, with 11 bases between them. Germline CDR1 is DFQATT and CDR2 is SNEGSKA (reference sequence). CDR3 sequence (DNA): TGCAGTGCTAGAGACTTACAGGGCCACAATGAGCAGTTCTTC. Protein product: CSARDLQGHNEQFF.

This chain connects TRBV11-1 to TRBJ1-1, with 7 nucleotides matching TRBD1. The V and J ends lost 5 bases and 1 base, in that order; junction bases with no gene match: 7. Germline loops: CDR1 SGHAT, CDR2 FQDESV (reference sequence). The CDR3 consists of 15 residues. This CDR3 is CASSPEDRRNTEAFF. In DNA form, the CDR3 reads TGTGCCAGCAGCCCGGAGGACAGGAGGAACACTGAAGCTTTCTTT.

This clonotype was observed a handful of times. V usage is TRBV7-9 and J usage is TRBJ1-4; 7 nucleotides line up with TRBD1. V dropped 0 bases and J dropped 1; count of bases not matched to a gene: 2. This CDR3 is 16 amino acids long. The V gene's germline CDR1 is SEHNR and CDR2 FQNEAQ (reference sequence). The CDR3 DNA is TGTGCCAGCAGCTTAGCTACAGGGGAAACTAATGAAAAACTGTTTTTT. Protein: CASSLATGETNEKLFF.

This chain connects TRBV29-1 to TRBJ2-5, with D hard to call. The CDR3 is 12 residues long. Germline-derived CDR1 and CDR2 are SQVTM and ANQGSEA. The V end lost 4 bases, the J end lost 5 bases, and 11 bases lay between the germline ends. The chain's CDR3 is CSVVFGSETQYF. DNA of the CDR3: TGCAGCGTTGTGTTTGGTTCGGAGACCCAGTACTTC.

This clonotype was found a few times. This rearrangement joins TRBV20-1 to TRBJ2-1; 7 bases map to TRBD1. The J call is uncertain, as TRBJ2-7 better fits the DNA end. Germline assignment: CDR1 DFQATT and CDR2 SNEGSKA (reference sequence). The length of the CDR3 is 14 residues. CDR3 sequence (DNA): TGCAGTGCCGACCGGGACAGAGGGTCCTACGAGCAGTACTTC. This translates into CSADRDRGSYEQYF.

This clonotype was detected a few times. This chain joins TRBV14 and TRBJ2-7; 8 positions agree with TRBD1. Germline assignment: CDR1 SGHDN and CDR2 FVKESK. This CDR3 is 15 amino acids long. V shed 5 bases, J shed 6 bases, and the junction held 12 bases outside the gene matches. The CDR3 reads CASSALQGALIEQYF. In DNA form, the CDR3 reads TGTGCCAGCAGCGCGCTGCAGGGGGCGTTAATCGAGCAGTACTTC.

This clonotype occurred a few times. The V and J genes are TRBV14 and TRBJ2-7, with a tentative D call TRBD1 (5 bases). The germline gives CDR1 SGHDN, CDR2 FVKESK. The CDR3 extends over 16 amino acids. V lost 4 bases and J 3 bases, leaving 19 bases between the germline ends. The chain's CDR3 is CASSPVGSGSVYEQYF. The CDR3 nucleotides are TGTGCCAGCAGCCCGGTTGGGTCAGGGTCCGTCTACGAGCAGTACTTC.

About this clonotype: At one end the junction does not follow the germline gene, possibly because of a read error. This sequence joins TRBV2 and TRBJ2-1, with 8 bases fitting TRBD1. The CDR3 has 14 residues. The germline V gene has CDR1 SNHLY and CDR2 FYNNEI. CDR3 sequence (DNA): TGTGCCAGCAGTCCCAGGACAGGGCTAAATGAACAGTTCTTC. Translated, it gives CASSPRTGLNEQFF.

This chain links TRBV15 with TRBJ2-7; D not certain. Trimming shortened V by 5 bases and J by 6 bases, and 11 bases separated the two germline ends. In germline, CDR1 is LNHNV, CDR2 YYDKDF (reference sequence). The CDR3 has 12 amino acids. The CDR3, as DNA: TGTGCCACCAGCGAGGACGGAAGCGAGCAGTACTTC. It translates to CATSEDGSEQYF.

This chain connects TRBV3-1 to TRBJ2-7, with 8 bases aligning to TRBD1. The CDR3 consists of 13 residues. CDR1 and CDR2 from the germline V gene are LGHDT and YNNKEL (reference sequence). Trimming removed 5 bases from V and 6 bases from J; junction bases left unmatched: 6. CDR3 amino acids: CASSIGQGGEQYF. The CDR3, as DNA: TGTGCCAGCAGCATAGGACAGGGTGGCGAGCAGTACTTC.

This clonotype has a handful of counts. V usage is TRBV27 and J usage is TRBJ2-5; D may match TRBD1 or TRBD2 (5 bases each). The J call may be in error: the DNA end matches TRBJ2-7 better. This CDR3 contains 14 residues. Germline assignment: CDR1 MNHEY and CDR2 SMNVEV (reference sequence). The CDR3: CASKPMVIGGEQYF. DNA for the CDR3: TGTGCCAGCAAACCAATGGTCATTGGGGGCGAGCAGTACTTC.

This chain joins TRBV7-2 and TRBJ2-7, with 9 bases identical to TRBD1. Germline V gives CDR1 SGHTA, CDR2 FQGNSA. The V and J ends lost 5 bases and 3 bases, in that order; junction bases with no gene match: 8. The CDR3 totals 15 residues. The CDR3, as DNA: TGTGCCAGCAGCGCTCAACAGGGGGCCTTCTACGAGCAGTACTTC. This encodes CASSAQQGAFYEQYF.

The CDR3 sequence: CASSPPRGLAEHTDTQYF. For the CDR3, the DNA is TGTGCCAGCAGCCCCCCGCGGGGACTAGCGGAGCACACAGATACGCAGTATTTT. This chain connects TRBV11-2 to TRBJ2-3; TRBD2 agrees at 11 bases. J gave up 2 bases and V 5 bases, and 12 bases lay outside the gene matches. The CDR3 covers 18 residues. In germline, CDR1 is SGHAT, CDR2 FQNNGV.

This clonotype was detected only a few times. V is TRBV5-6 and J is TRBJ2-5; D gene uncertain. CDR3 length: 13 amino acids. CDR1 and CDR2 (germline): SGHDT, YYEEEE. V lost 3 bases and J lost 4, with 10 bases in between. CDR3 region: CASSYWVGETQYF. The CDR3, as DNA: TGTGCCAGCAGCTATTGGGTAGGAGAGACCCAGTACTTC. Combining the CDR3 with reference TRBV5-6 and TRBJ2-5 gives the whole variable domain DAGVTQSPTHLIKTRGQQVTLRCSPKSGHDTVSWYQQALGQGPQFIFQYYEEEERQRGNFPDRFSGHQFPNYSSELNVNALLLGDSALYLCASSYWVGETQYFGPGTRLLVL.

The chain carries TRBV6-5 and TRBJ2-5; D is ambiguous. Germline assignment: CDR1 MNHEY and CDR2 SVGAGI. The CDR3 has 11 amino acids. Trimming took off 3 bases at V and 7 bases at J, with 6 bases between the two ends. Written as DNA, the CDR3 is TGTGCCAGCAGTTATAAGGGGACCCAGTACTTC. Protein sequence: CASSYKGTQYF.